This note documents a single T cell receptor beta chain sequence. V lost 4 bases and J lost 7, with 9 bases in between. The CDR3 has 13 residues. Germline V gene sequence: CDR1 SGHRS, CDR2 YFSETQ. TCRdb keeps only in-frame clones here, not all; method: immunoSEQ multiplex PCR. The sample holds about 260,000 clones; about 83% are singletons and the top ten take less than 3%. Treatment specified: about 20 received Ad26.COV2.S at low or high dose, single or two shots; about 5 received placebo; per-sample allocation not given. Specimen acquisition occurred on day 63 following the initial vaccine or placebo injection. This sample was included in a study of Ad26.COV2.S vaccination and SARS-CoV-2 variants.

The chain is built from TRBV5-1 and TRBJ1-6; D gene unclear. Sequencing was performed on peripheral blood, taken in a trial of Ad26.COV2.S vaccine versus placebo. This TCR was sampled from a person between 18 and 60 years old who received the Ad26.COV2.S COVID-19 vaccine or a placebo. This CDR3 reads CASSAQQNSPLHF. CDR3 DNA: TGCGCCAGCAGCGCTCAACAGAATTCACCCCTCCACTTT.